This T cell receptor beta chain originates from a study of cytomegalovirus exposure and HLA in healthy donors. The PCR contained 60 Vbeta and 13 Jbeta primers. Repertoires were generated with immunoSEQ multiplex PCR, while TCRdb's copy carries only in-frame clones and drops some. The repertoire holds over 65,000 clones, with less than 80% as singletons. V was clipped by 3 bases and J by 0 bases, with 12 bases between them. CDR1 SGDLS and CDR2 YYNGEE come from the germline V gene. This CDR3 has 15 residues. This clone was seen only once. The chain couples TRBV9 to TRBJ1-1, with D maybe TRBD1 (5 bases). The material sequenced was PBMCs. The receptor's source is a woman between 40 and 55 years old in good health and CMV-seronegative. CDR3 nucleotide sequence: TGTGCCAGCAGCGCCAGGGCCTTGATGAACACTGAAGCTTTCTTT. Translation gives CASSARALMNTEAFF.